This entry lists 21 T cell receptor beta chains sequenced from one sample in a study of blood T cell repertoires in COVID-19. Using immunoSEQ multiplex PCR, the repertoire was profiled, and TCRdb retains in-frame clones only, with some absent. The sample includes some 100,000 clones, approximately 86% of them seen just once. The sample consisted of peripheral blood. All receptors derive from a woman in her seventies with acute or convalescent COVID-19.

In DNA form, the CDR3 reads TGTGCCAGCAGCTCCCTAGCGGGAAGGGATTCCTACGAGCAGTACTTC. Translating it yields CASSSLAGRDSYEQYF. This chain joins TRBV7-8 and TRBJ2-7, with 9 bases fitting TRBD2. V lost 4 bases and J lost 1; bases outside the gene matches: 8. Germline-derived CDR1 and CDR2 are SGHVS and FQNEAQ. The CDR3 runs to 16 residues.

This rearrangement joins TRBV7-2 to TRBJ2-2; D unresolved. This CDR3 region has 13 residues. Germline V CDR1 and CDR2: SGHTA, FQGNSA. V dropped 3 bases and J dropped 4 bases, with 6 bases sitting between them. CDR3 residues: CASSLEITGELFF. In DNA form, the CDR3 reads TGTGCCAGCAGCTTGGAGATCACCGGGGAGCTGTTTTTT.

This clone occurred once. The rearrangement links TRBV7-3 to TRBJ2-1, with 9 bases that match TRBD2. V gave up 4 bases and J gave up 4 bases; unmatched junction bases: 8. The CDR3 runs to 16 residues. CDR1 is SGHTA and CDR2 is FQGTGA in the germline V gene. The CDR3 DNA sequence: TGTGCCAGCAGCTGGTCCGTCCTAGCGGGGTACAATGAGCAGTTCTTC. As protein: CASSWSVLAGYNEQFF.

This sequence joins TRBV11-2 and TRBJ1-3; 7 bases fit TRBD1. This CDR3 has 14 residues. The germline V gene has CDR1 SGHAT and CDR2 FQNNGV. The V and J ends lost 5 bases and 4 bases, in that order; junction bases with no gene match: 5. Written as DNA, the CDR3 is TGTGCCAGCAGCCCCCAGGGGGGAGGAAACACCATATATTTT. Translated, it gives CASSPQGGGNTIYF.

V usage is TRBV7-9 and J usage is TRBJ2-7; 9 bases line up with TRBD2. CDR3 length: 15 amino acids. From germline, CDR1 is SEHNR and CDR2 FQNEAQ (reference sequence). V dropped 1 base and J dropped 2; count of bases not matched to a gene: 3. CDR3 residues: CASSLGLAVPYEQYF. CDR3 sequence (DNA): TGTGCCAGCAGCTTAGGACTAGCGGTTCCCTACGAGCAGTACTTC. The whole variable domain, remainder taken from reference TRBV7-9 and TRBJ2-7, is DTGVSQNPRHKITKRGQNVTFRCDPISEHNRLYWYRQTLGQGPEFLTYFQNEAQLEKSRLLSDRFSAERPKGSFSTLEIQRTEQGDSAMYLCASSLGLAVPYEQYFGPGTRLTVT.

V is TRBV5-5 and J is TRBJ2-7; D is possibly TRBD1 (5 bases). From germline, CDR1 is SGHKS and CDR2 YYEKEE (reference sequence). This CDR3 has 16 amino acids. Trimming took 6 bases from V and 1 from J, leaving 20 bases between them. The CDR3 DNA reads as TGTGCCAGCACCAAATCCAGGGCAGGGTCGTCCTACGAGCAGTACTTC. Translated, it gives CASTKSRAGSSYEQYF.

This rearrangement joins TRBV7-9 to TRBJ2-1; a weak D match, TRBD2 (6 bases). From germline, CDR1 is SEHNR and CDR2 FQNEAQ (reference sequence). This CDR3 region has 15 residues. V gave up 5 bases and J gave up 2 bases, with 13 bases separating them. CDR3 region: CASSPGLLAYNEQFF. As DNA, the CDR3 is TGTGCCAGCAGCCCGGGACTGCTTGCCTACAATGAGCAGTTCTTC.

CDR3: CATSGRGFDEQYF. The CDR3 DNA follows: TGTGCCACCAGTGGTAGGGGGTTCGACGAGCAGTACTTC. V gene TRBV24-1 combines with J gene TRBJ2-7; D is perhaps TRBD1 (6 bases). Germline V gives CDR1 KGHDR, CDR2 SFDVKD. V was trimmed by 5 bases and J by 5 bases, leaving 12 bases between them. The CDR3 has 13 residues.

This chain links TRBV3-1 (or the pseudogene TRBV3-2) with TRBJ2-3, with TRBD2 matching over 13 bases. This CDR3 spans 17 amino acids. V trimming: 4 bases; J trimming: 0 bases; junction bases outside the gene matches: 4. Germline V gives CDR1 LGHDT, CDR2 YNNKEL (reference sequence). The CDR3 here is CASSRLAGGTSTDTQYF. CDR3 in DNA: TGTGCCAGCAGCCGACTAGCGGGGGGAACTAGCACAGATACGCAGTATTTT.

The chain couples TRBV7-9 to TRBJ2-1; no clear D gene. Deletions cut 5 bases from V and 0 bases from J, with 5 bases between. This CDR3 spans 13 amino acids. Germline CDR1 SEHNR, CDR2 FQNEAQ (reference sequence). The CDR3 bases are TGTGCCAGCAGCGTTCTCTCCTACAATGAGCAGTTCTTC. Residues: CASSVLSYNEQFF. The variable domain in full, with the rest retrieved from reference TRBV7-9 and TRBJ2-1, is DTGVSQNPRHKITKRGQNVTFRCDPISEHNRLYWYRQTLGQGPEFLTYFQNEAQLEKSRLLSDRFSAERPKGSFSTLEIQRTEQGDSAMYLCASSVLSYNEQFFGPGTRLTVL.

The gene calls are TRBV6-6 and TRBJ2-2; a weak D match, TRBD2 (5 bases). V lost 6 bases to trimming and J lost 5 bases, with 16 bases between them. CDR3 length: 15 residues. Germline V gene sequence: CDR1 MNHNY, CDR2 SVGAGI (reference sequence). Here the CDR3 DNA reads TGTGCCAGCAGCCTTCCGGGGTCATCAACCGGGGAGCTGTTTTTT. Translation: CASSLPGSSTGELFF.

The rearrangement uses TRBV7-9 and TRBJ2-3; TRBD2 aligns across 10 bases. Germline V gene data show CDR1 as SEHNR and CDR2 as FQNEAQ (reference sequence). This CDR3 has 16 amino acids. V was clipped by 3 bases and J by 4 bases; unmatched bases: 7. The CDR3, as DNA: TGTGCCAGCAGCTTCGCCCTAGCGGGAGAGTCAGATACGCAGTATTTT. Translated: CASSFALAGESDTQYF.

The gene calls are TRBV7-9 and TRBJ1-2, with 8 bases that match TRBD1. This CDR3 has 15 amino acids. The V gene end was trimmed by 2 bases and the J gene end by 5 bases; junction bases not matched to a gene: 7. Per germline, CDR1 SEHNR and CDR2 FQNEAQ (reference sequence). The CDR3 bases are TGTGCCAGCAGCTTATTCCAGGGGGCGACTTATGGCTACACCTTC. This sequence encodes CASSLFQGATYGYTF. The complete variable domain, with remaining parts taken from reference TRBV7-9 and TRBJ1-2, reads DTGVSQNPRHKITKRGQNVTFRCDPISEHNRLYWYRQTLGQGPEFLTYFQNEAQLEKSRLLSDRFSAERPKGSFSTLEIQRTEQGDSAMYLCASSLFQGATYGYTFGSGTRLTVV.

The chain combines TRBV11-2 with TRBJ2-7, with 7 bases that match TRBD2. The germline CDR1 and CDR2 sequences are SGHAT and FQNNGV. CDR3 length equals 13 residues. Germline trimming cut 7 bases from V and 6 bases from J; bases unmatched to any gene: 9. The CDR3 coding sequence is TGTGCCAGCACCCTAAGCGGGATACGCGAGCAGTACTTC. Amino acids: CASTLSGIREQYF.

There are a few counts of this clone. The chain joins TRBV5-5 to TRBJ2-1; 10 nucleotides line up with TRBD2. CDR1 is SGHKS and CDR2 is YYEKEE in the germline V gene (reference sequence). V lost 2 bases and J lost 4; bases outside the gene matches: 12. This CDR3 is built from 18 residues. The CDR3 nucleotides are TGTGCCAGCAGCTTCAGCGGGGGGGCCGGGGACCTATACAATGAGCAGTTCTTC. This translates into CASSFSGGAGDLYNEQFF.

This chain links TRBV28 with TRBJ2-3; 11 bases agree with TRBD2. V trimming: 5 bases; J trimming: 5 bases; junction bases outside the gene matches: 6. From germline, CDR1 is MDHEN and CDR2 SYDVKM. The CDR3 length is 15 residues. The chain's CDR3 is CASSHSGRVGDTQYF. DNA of the CDR3: TGTGCCAGCAGTCATAGCGGGAGGGTCGGAGATACGCAGTATTTT.

The chain recombines TRBV28 with TRBJ2-7; TRBD2 aligns across 7 bases. The CDR3 runs to 15 residues. CDR1 is MDHEN, CDR2 SYDVKM, per germline. The V and J ends lost 4 bases and 1 base, in that order; junction bases with no gene match: 7. CDR3 sequence: CASSSPGGGSYEQYF. CDR3 in DNA: TGTGCCAGCAGTTCCCCGGGCGGGGGATCCTACGAGCAGTACTTC. The whole variable domain, filled in from reference TRBV28 and TRBJ2-7, reads DVKVTQSSRYLVKRTGEKVFLECVQDMDHENMFWYRQDPGLGLRLIYFSYDVKMKEKGDIPEGYSVSREKKERFSLILESASTNQTSMYLCASSSPGGGSYEQYFGPGTRLTVT.

The chain joins TRBV9 to TRBJ2-5; 9 nucleotides line up with TRBD2. This CDR3 spans 16 amino acids. V lost 4 bases and J lost 5; bases outside the gene matches: 12. Germline assignment: CDR1 SGDLS and CDR2 YYNGEE. CDR3 coding DNA: TGTGCCAGCAGCACGTATCCATCCCTAGCGGGGGAGACCCAGTACTTC. As protein: CASSTYPSLAGETQYF.

The chain carries TRBV20-1 and TRBJ2-1, with D possibly being TRBD1 (7 bases). Trimming removed 5 bases at V and 9 bases at J, with 11 bases between. The germline gives CDR1 DFQATT, CDR2 SNEGSKA (reference sequence). The CDR3 consists of 11 residues. The CDR3 reads CSASQGGEQFF. CDR3 coding DNA: TGCAGTGCTTCCCAGGGGGGTGAGCAGTTCTTC.

The chain joins TRBV19 to TRBJ2-7, with D tentatively TRBD1 (6 bases). Trimming pared 8 bases from V and 2 bases from J, leaving 13 bases between. This CDR3 spans 13 amino acids. Looked up from germline, CDR1 is LNHDA and CDR2 is SQIVND (reference sequence). CDR3 in DNA: TGTGCCAGTCAGAAGGACAGCGCCTACGAGCAGTACTTC. Residues: CASQKDSAYEQYF.

The rearrangement joins TRBV24-1 to TRBJ2-1, with 7 bases identical to TRBD1. The V gene end was trimmed by 7 bases and the J gene end by 5 bases; junction bases not matched to a gene: 10. CDR3 length equals 15 residues. Per the germline V gene, CDR1 is KGHDR and CDR2 is SFDVKD. The CDR3 nucleotides read TGTGCCACCAGCGCTTGGGGGACAGAGGACAATGAGCAGTTCTTC. It yields the protein CATSAWGTEDNEQFF.